This T cell receptor (beta chain) derives from a study of CD8 T cells in Susac syndrome. General study points: By the study's own acknowledgment, its TCR sequencing and HLA analysis included relatively few individuals.

Random hexamers were used to reverse transcribe about 0.5 to 1 ug of RNA. Amplification of TCR beta CDR3 across 54 Vbeta and 13 Jbeta was performed with immunoSEQ multiplex PCR. TCRdb independently ran MiXCR on the immunoSEQ multiplex PCR reads; one entry per CDR3 protein. The table shows about 200,000 distinct CDR3 sequences, with roughly 96% occurring only once. A remark on this clonotype: What it recognizes is unknown.

The CDR3 has 12 amino acids. Deletions cut 3 bases from V and 11 bases from J, with 14 bases between. Relapsing-remitting disease, either stable or active, was present in the treatment-naive patients who were the multiple sclerosis controls. Negative isolation yielded the CD8+ and CD4+ T cells, while FACS enriched the TEMRA cells. This chain connects TRBV12-3 or TRBV12-4 to TRBJ2-7, with D hard to call. Sequenced material: CD4+ T cells from PBMCs. The receptor was derived from a human donor with multiple sclerosis. The CDR3 DNA follows: TGTGCCAGCAGTTTTGAGAGGTCCGAAGAGTACTTC. Encoded protein: CASSFERSEEYF.